Shown below are 16 T cell receptor beta chains from a single sample sequenced in a study of T cell responses to AZD1222 COVID-19 vaccine. The repertoire was sequenced with immunoSEQ multiplex PCR; TCRdb's copy has only in-frame clones and lacks some. The sample yields tens of thousands of clones, over 75% seen once. The sample in question was peripheral blood, obtained on day 0 of AZD1222 vaccination. These receptors all stem from an adult in good health.

This chain connects TRBV5-5 to TRBJ2-2; the D is unclear. V was trimmed by 4 bases and J by 1 base, leaving 17 bases between them. This CDR3 is built from 17 residues. CDR1 SGHKS and CDR2 YYEKEE come from the germline V gene (reference sequence). The CDR3 reads CASSPSVVTENTGELFF. The CDR3, as DNA: TGTGCCAGCAGCCCCTCGGTCGTGACGGAGAACACCGGGGAGCTGTTTTTT. The variable domain in full, completed from reference TRBV5-5 and TRBJ2-2, reads DAGVTQSPTHLIKTRGQQVTLRCSPISGHKSVSWYQQVLGQGPQFIFQYYEKEERGRGNFPDRFSARQFPNYSSELNVNALLLGDSALYLCASSPSVVTENTGELFFGEGSRLTVL.

This rearrangement joins TRBV7-9 to TRBJ1-3; no firm D call. Germline CDR1 and CDR2: SEHNR and FQNEAQ (reference sequence). The CDR3 totals 15 residues. Trimming took off 5 bases at V and 0 bases at J, with 11 bases between the two ends. The CDR3 DNA is TGTGCCAGCAGCGGACGAGTCAGCTCTGGAAACACCATATATTTT. It yields the protein CASSGRVSSGNTIYF.

This chain connects TRBV7-9 to TRBJ2-1; 7 nucleotides agree with TRBD2. V lost 5 bases to trimming and J lost 7 bases; unmatched junction nucleotides: 8. Per the germline V gene, CDR1 is SEHNR and CDR2 is FQNEAQ (reference sequence). The length of the CDR3 is 14 residues. The CDR3 DNA reads TGTGCCAGCAGCGTATCCGGGACTACGAATGAGCAGTTCTTC. Translating it yields CASSVSGTTNEQFF.

The chain has TRBV5-4 and TRBJ2-5; D possibly corresponds to TRBD1 (5 bases). Germline V gives CDR1 SGHNT, CDR2 YYREEE (reference sequence). V was shortened by 3 bases and J by 4 bases, with 13 bases between the two germline ends. This CDR3 region has 14 residues. CDR3 in DNA: TGTGCCAGCAGCTCCCGCGGACAAACAGAGACCCAGTACTTC. Translated: CASSSRGQTETQYF.

This CDR3 reads CASSITGSVNTEAFF. In DNA form, the CDR3 reads TGTGCCAGTAGTATAACGGGGTCAGTGAACACTGAAGCTTTCTTT. The gene calls are TRBV19 and TRBJ1-1; no definite D call. The CDR3 totals 15 residues. Germline values: CDR1 LNHDA, CDR2 SQIVND (reference sequence). Trimming removed 2 bases at V and 0 bases at J, with 10 bases between.

The J gene is TRBJ2-3, the V gene TRBV2; D is possibly TRBD2 (7 bases). CDR3 length: 18 residues. The V end was cut by 2 bases, the J end by 0 bases, with 18 bases between. Germline V CDR1 and CDR2: SNHLY, FYNNEI. The DNA of the CDR3 is TGTGCCAGCAGTGAAAAGGGGGGGACGCGCACTAGCACAGATACGCAGTATTTT. Translated, it gives CASSEKGGTRTSTDTQYF.

V and J are TRBV29-1 and TRBJ1-3; 10 bases align to TRBD1. The germline V gene has CDR1 SQVTM and CDR2 ANQGSEA. Unmatched junction bases numbered 1, after V lost 4 bases and J lost 4 bases. The CDR3 consists of 13 residues. CDR3 residues: CSVGQGAGNTIYF. In nucleotides, the CDR3 is TGCAGCGTTGGACAGGGGGCAGGAAACACCATATATTTT.

This chain links TRBV7-2 with TRBJ2-6; D not certain. The germline V gene encodes CDR1 SGHTA and CDR2 FQGNSA. Trimming cost V 6 bases and J 0 bases, with 3 bases left between them. This CDR3 region has 13 residues. CDR3 bases: TGTGCCAGCAGAGTCTCTGGGGCCAACGTCCTGACTTTC. It specifies CASRVSGANVLTF.

This clone was detected only a few times. The chain links TRBV29-1 to TRBJ2-1; D is possibly TRBD1 (5 bases). The CDR3 is 13 residues long. The V gene's germline CDR1 is SQVTM and CDR2 ANQGSEA. The ends were cut back, 6 bases at V and 4 bases at J, with 13 bases in the middle. The chain's CDR3 is CSVEWYRYNEQFF. The CDR3 DNA reads TGCAGCGTCGAGTGGTACAGGTACAATGAGCAGTTCTTC.

CDR3 nucleotide sequence: TGCGCCAGCAGCTTAGGGGACAGGAGCGCTGGAAACACCATATATTTT. Translated: CASSLGDRSAGNTIYF. The chain combines TRBV5-1 with TRBJ1-3; TRBD1 matches 8 bases. This CDR3 has 16 residues. Germline CDR1 and CDR2: SGHRS and YFSETQ. Unmatched junction bases numbered 6, after V lost 2 bases and J lost 2 bases. The whole variable domain, remainder taken from reference TRBV5-1 and TRBJ1-3, is KAGVTQTPRYLIKTRGQQVTLSCSPISGHRSVSWYQQTPGQGLQFLFEYFSETQRNKGNFPGRFSGRQFSNSRSEMNVSTLELGDSALYLCASSLGDRSAGNTIYFGEGSWLTVV.

The chain employs TRBV9 and TRBJ2-7; D not certain. Germline values: CDR1 SGDLS, CDR2 YYNGEE. The CDR3 spans 14 residues. Trimming took 5 bases from V and 2 from J, leaving 14 bases between them. The CDR3 sequence is CASRKTPDTYEQYF. The CDR3 DNA is TGTGCCAGCAGGAAAACTCCTGATACCTACGAGCAGTACTTC.

The rearrangement uses TRBV5-4 and TRBJ1-5; D is unclear. This CDR3 has 14 residues. Germline values: CDR1 SGHNT, CDR2 YYREEE (reference sequence). V shed 2 bases and J shed 6 bases, with 12 bases lying between them. DNA of the CDR3: TGTGCCAGCAGCTTCCGGGGAGAAGGTCAGCCCCAGCATTTT. Amino acids: CASSFRGEGQPQHF.

The chain couples TRBV9 to TRBJ1-6, with no clear D. Germline CDR1 reads SGDLS; CDR2 reads YYNGEE. V was clipped by 3 bases and J by 7 bases, with 11 bases between them. CDR3 length equals 14 residues. The chain's CDR3 is CASSDHGGNSPLHF. The CDR3 nucleotides read TGTGCCAGCAGCGACCACGGAGGGAATTCACCCCTCCACTTT.

The CDR3 reads CASSEETGGGSGNTIYF. The CDR3 nucleotides read TGTGCCAGCAGTGAGGAGACAGGGGGAGGCTCTGGAAACACCATATATTTT. The gene calls are TRBV2 and TRBJ1-3; 9 bases fit TRBD1. CDR1 is SNHLY, CDR2 FYNNEI, per germline. The CDR3 contains 17 residues. V was clipped by 3 bases and J by 0 bases; unmatched bases: 6.

The chain joins TRBV5-1 to TRBJ2-1, with 7 bases lining up with TRBD2. The germline V gene encodes CDR1 SGHRS and CDR2 YFSETQ. Trimming removed 0 bases from V and 0 bases from J; junction bases left unmatched: 0. CDR3 length: 15 residues. CDR3 region: CASSLGGSSYNEQFF. CDR3 nucleotide sequence: TGCGCCAGCAGCTTGGGCGGGAGCTCCTACAATGAGCAGTTCTTC.

The chain uses TRBV2 and TRBJ1-1; 11 bases fit TRBD1. Looked up from germline, CDR1 is SNHLY and CDR2 is FYNNEI. The CDR3 covers 15 residues. With V trimmed by 7 bases and J by 1 base, 5 bases remained unmatched. This chain's CDR3 is CASNGQGARNTEAFF. In nucleotides, the CDR3 is TGTGCCAGCAACGGACAGGGGGCTCGGAACACTGAAGCTTTCTTT.